Included here is one T cell receptor beta chain sequence, with context. Its specificity is not known. A quantity of about 0.5 to 1 ug RNA underwent reverse transcription using random hexamers. The immunoSEQ assay covered 54 Vbeta and 13 Jbeta segments for CDR3. In TCRdb, the immunoSEQ multiplex PCR reads were re-called with MiXCR into one record per CDR3 protein. The repertoire holds about 300,000 distinct CDR3 sequences, with 70% to 90% as singletons. The authors negatively isolated CD8+ and CD4+ T cells and FACS-enriched TEMRA cells. The CDR3 runs 16 residues. The V gene end was trimmed by 2 bases and the J gene end by 7 bases; junction bases not matched to a gene: 8. Per the germline V gene, CDR1 is MNHEY and CDR2 is SVGAGI. The data stem from a study of CD8 T cells in Susac syndrome. Whole-study findings and limits: That the number of individuals in its TCR sequencing and HLA analysis was relatively small was acknowledged by the study.

The sequenced sample was CD8+ T cells from PBMCs. The TCR originated in a human donor with multiple sclerosis. This chain joins TRBV6-5 and TRBJ2-2; 9 bases are shared with TRBD2. The CDR3 loop reads CASSYAVIAGDGELFF. CDR3 bases: TGTGCCAGCAGTTACGCAGTGATAGCGGGAGACGGGGAGCTGTTTTTT.